Detailed here is one T cell receptor (beta chain). The antigen this receptor binds is unknown. Base qualities are missing; no much larger clone stands one base away. TCRbeta CDR3 regions were amplified from genomic DNA using the immunoSEQ Assay, a bias-controlled multiplex PCR. The published analysis was carried out like this. Within the assay, amplification of reference gene primers was used to estimate how many nucleated cells each sample contained. To quantify the absolute abundance of each unique TCRbeta CDR3 rearrangement, sequence reads were collapsed and filtered. Productive Simpson clonality was computed per sample as the square root of Simpson's diversity index over productive rearrangements. TCRdb took over this immuneACCESS table, retaining in-frame rearrangements with V and J assigned. Such tables are incomplete; in checked studies, under half of the missing clones stem from an unresolved V gene, and the remainder is unexplained. Clone size and V and J calls were adopted from that table, with D and trimming inferred from the DNA. The sample yields about 71,000 clones; roughly 87% were counted once. The top ten constitute 12% to 15% of the sample.

Each collaborating institution followed its own protocols to collect whole blood in K2EDTA tubes. For TCRbeta analysis, collaborators shipped samples in one of three forms: frozen whole blood, isolated PBMCs, or DNA extracted from either of those sample types. These data originate in a study of blood T cell repertoires in COVID-19 (dated by TCRdb to the early 2020s). Study-level background: Samples from collaborators originated in the United States, Italy and Spain and spanned both the acute and convalescent phases of COVID-19. The material from the prospective study consisted of cDNA or gDNA derived from T cells, B-cell-depleted T cells, or PBMCs. Deeply sampled blood TCRbeta repertoires from subjects exposed to, actively infected with, or recovered from COVID-19 were included in the dataset. The repertoires were made available in a free public database intended to serve as a resource for research on the immune response to SARS-CoV-2. The samples were drawn from the first 160 participants of the ongoing ImmuneRACE study and from 1,254 subjects provided by 6 global collaborators. Nearly every sample came with metadata listing a de-identified subject ID, COVID-19 status, age in years and sex. Where available, HLA class I and class II types were taken from metadata supplied by the sample provider and were not determined by assay-based typing. Study-level results and caveats: The amount of clinical and demographic metadata varied by source and participant and was provided uncurated.

The TCR was taken from a woman at least 80 years old with acute or convalescent COVID-19. The sequenced sample was peripheral blood.

In nucleotides, the sequence is TGTGCCAGAGAAAAAGCGGGAGTCTCCTACGAGCAGTACTTC. Translated, it reads CAREKAGVSYEQYF. The rearrangement joined TRBV5-3 to TRBJ2-7; the junction holds 8 bases that match TRBD2. TRBV5-3 is an ORF, with its function uncertain. After removal of 7 bases from V and 0 bases from J, the junction retains 6 bases not matched to a gene. From cysteine to phenylalanine, the CDR3 is 14 amino acids long. The only DNA kept is the CDR3, 42 bases in frame from the first base.